This T cell receptor (beta chain) was documented in a study of T cell repertoires in cytomegalovirus infection. This clonotype was observed many times. Its antigen is still unknown. The study, taken as a whole, reports: The cumulative frequency of public TCR beta families distinguished individuals who carried CMV together with the relevant HLA.

The ends were cut back, 2 bases at V and 8 bases at J, with 6 bases in the middle. The CDR3 loop spans 11 amino acids. CDR1 and CDR2 from the germline V gene are SGHTA and FQGNSA. One entry per CDR3 protein results from TCRdb running MiXCR on the reads. The sample records some 110,000 distinct CDR3 sequences, 9.5% to 13% being singletons. Sequencing used PBMCs, sequenced either directly or after in vitro stimulation (not recorded which). The chain has TRBV7-2 and TRBJ2-5; D gene unclear. The source of this sequence is a human donor in good health (CMV status not recorded). Some clones in this sample may be carry-over from other donors' samples. In nucleotides, the CDR3 is TGTGCCAGCAGCTTATTGTCAACCCAGTACTTC. Encoded protein: CASSLLSTQYF. Supplemented by reference TRBV7-2 and TRBJ2-5, the full variable domain reads GAGVSQSPSNKVTEKGKDVELRCDPISGHTALYWYRQSLGQGLEFLIYFQGNSAPDKSGLPSDRFSAERTGGSVSTLTIQRTQQEDSAVYLCASSLLSTQYFGPGTRLLVL.